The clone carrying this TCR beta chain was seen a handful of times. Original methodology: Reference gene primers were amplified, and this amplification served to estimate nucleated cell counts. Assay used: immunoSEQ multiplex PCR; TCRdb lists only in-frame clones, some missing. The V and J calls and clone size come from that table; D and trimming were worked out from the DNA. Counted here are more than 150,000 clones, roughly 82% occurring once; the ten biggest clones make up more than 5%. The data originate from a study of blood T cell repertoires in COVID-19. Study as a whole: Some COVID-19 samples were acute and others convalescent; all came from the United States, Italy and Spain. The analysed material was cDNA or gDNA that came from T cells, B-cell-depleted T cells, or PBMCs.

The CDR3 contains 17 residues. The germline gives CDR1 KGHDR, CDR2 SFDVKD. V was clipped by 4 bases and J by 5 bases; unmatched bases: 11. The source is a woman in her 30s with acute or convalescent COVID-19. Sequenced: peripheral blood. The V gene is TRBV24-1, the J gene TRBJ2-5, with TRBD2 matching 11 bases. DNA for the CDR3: TGTGCCACCAGTGACCCAACACCGGGACTAGCGGAGGAGACCCAGTACTTC. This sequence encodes CATSDPTPGLAEETQYF.